This paragraph covers one T cell receptor (beta chain) sequence. The target antigen is unknown. CDR3 size: 13 residues. The V end was cut by 4 bases, the J end by 0 bases, with 6 bases between. CDR1 is MNHNS, CDR2 SASEGT, per germline. PCR primers comprised 60 Vbeta and 13 Jbeta primers. Profiling relied on immunoSEQ multiplex PCR, and the TCRdb table lists in-frame clones only, not all of them. The data hold about 150,000 clones, with 8.5% to 10% observed a single time. The sample comes from a study of cytomegalovirus exposure and HLA in healthy donors. General study points: A missense DCLRE1C variant was associated with V- and J-gene trimming of TCR beta chains in a later analysis, and an independent cohort replicated the association. Being productive about 90% or about 30% of the time was typical of most TCR beta V segments in an earlier analysis.

Material for sequencing was PBMCs. This clonotype was obtained from a man aged 45 to 65 in good health and CMV-seronegative. The V gene is TRBV6-1, the J gene TRBJ2-5; D unclear. For the CDR3, the DNA is TGTGCCAGCAGTGGTCGGTACCAAGAGACCCAGTACTTC. It encodes CASSGRYQETQYF.